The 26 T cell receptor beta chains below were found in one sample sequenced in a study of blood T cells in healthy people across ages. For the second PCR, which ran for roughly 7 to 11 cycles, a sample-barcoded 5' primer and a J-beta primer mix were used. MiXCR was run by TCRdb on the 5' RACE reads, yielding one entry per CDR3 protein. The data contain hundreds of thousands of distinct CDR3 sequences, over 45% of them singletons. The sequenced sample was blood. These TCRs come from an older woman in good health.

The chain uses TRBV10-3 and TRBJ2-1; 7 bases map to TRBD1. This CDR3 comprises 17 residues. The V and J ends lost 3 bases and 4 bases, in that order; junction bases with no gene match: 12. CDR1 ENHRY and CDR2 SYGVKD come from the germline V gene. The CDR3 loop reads CAISERGKDRKYNEQFF. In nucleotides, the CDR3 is TGTGCCATCAGTGAAAGGGGAAAGGACAGGAAGTACAATGAGCAGTTCTTC.

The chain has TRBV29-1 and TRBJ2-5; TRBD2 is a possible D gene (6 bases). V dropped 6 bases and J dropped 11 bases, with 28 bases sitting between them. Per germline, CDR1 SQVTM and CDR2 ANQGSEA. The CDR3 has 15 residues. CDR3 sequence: CSVPTSRSSDNEQYF. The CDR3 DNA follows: TGCAGCGTACCGACTAGTCGTTCGTCAGACAATGAGCAGTACTTC.

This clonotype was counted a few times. The DNA of the CDR3 is TGTGCCAGCAGTCTCGGGGCGAGACGGGAGACCCAGTACTTC. Translation: CASSLGARRETQYF. The chain joins TRBV28 to TRBJ2-5; D tentatively reads TRBD1 or TRBD2 (5 bases each). The CDR3 consists of 14 residues. The germline gives CDR1 MDHEN, CDR2 SYDVKM. V lost 5 bases, J lost 5 bases, and 15 bases lay in between.

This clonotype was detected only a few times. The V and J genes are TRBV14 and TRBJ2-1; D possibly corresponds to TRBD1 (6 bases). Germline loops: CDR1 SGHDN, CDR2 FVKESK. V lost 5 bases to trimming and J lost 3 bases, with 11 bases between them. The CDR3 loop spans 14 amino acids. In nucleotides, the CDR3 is TGTGCCAGCAGCAACCGGGACAACTACAATGAGCAGTTCTTC. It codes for CASSNRDNYNEQFF.

CDR3 protein: CASSLPPGQRNTEAFF. CDR3 nucleotide sequence: TGTGCCAGCAGCTTACCTCCGGGACAGAGGAACACTGAAGCTTTCTTT. This chain connects TRBV5-6 to TRBJ1-1; TRBD1 matches 7 bases. Germline V gives CDR1 SGHDT, CDR2 YYEEEE. The CDR3 sequence is 16 residues long. With V trimmed by 2 bases and J by 1 base, 8 bases remained unmatched.

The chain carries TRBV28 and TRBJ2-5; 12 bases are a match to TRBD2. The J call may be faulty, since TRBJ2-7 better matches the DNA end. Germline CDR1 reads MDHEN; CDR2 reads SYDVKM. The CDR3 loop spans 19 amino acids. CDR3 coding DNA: TGTGCCAGCAGCCTAGGGCGACTAGCGGGAGTAAGAGGTACTTACGAGCAGTACTTC. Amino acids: CASSLGRLAGVRGTYEQYF.

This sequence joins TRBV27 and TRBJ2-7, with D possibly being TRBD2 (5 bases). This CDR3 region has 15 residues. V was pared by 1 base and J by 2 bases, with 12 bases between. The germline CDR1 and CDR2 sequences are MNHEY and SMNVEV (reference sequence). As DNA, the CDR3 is TGTGCCAGCAGTTTATTAGAGGGTAATCCCTACGAGCAGTACTTC. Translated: CASSLLEGNPYEQYF.

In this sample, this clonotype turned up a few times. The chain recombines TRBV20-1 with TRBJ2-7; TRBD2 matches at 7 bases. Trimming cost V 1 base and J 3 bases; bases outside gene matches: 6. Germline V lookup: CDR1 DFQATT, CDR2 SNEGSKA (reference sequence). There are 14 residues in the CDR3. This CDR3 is CSARVPSSGYEQYF. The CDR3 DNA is TGCAGTGCTAGAGTCCCCTCTAGCGGCTACGAGCAGTACTTC.

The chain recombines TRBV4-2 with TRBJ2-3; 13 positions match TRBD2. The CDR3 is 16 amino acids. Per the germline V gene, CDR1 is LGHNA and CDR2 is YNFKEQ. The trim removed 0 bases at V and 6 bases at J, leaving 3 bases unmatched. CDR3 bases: TGTGCCAGCAGCCAAGAAGGGACTAGCGGGATGGATACGCAGTATTTT. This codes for CASSQEGTSGMDTQYF.

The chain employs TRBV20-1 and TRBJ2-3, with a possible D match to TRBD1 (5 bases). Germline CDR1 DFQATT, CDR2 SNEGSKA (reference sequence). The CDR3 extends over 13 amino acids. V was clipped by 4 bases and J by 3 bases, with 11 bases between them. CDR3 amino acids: CSATDKTTDTQYF. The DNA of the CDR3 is TGCAGTGCTACGGACAAGACAACAGATACGCAGTATTTT.

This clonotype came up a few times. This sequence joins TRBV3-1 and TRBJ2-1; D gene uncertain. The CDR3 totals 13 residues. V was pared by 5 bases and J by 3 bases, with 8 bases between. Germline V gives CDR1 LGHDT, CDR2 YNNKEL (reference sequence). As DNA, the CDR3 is TGTGCCAGCAGCAGAGCTGGCTACAATGAGCAGTTCTTC. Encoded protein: CASSRAGYNEQFF.

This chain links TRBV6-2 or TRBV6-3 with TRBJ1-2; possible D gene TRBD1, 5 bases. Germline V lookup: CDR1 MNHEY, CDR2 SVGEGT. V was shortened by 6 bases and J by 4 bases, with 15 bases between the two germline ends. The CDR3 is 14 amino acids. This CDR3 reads CASRPHRDGYGYTF. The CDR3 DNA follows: TGTGCCAGCAGACCACACCGGGACGGCTATGGCTACACCTTC.

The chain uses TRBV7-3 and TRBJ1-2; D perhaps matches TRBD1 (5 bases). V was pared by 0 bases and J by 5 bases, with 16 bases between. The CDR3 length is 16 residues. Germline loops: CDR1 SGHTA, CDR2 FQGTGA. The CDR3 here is CASSLTGESGPYGYTF. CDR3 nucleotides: TGTGCCAGCAGCTTAACGGGGGAAAGTGGACCTTATGGCTACACCTTC. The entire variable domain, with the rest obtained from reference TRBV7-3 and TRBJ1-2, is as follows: GAGVSQTPSNKVTEKGKYVELRCDPISGHTALYWYRQSLGQGPEFLIYFQGTGAADDSGLPNDRFFAVRPEGSVSTLKIQRTERGDSAVYLCASSLTGESGPYGYTFGSGTRLTVV.

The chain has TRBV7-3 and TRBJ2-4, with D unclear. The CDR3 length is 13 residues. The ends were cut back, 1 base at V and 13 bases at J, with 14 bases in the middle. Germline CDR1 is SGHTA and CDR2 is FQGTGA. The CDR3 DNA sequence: TGTGCCAGCAGCTTAAATCCCTTAGGAGAGCAGTACTTC. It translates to CASSLNPLGEQYF.

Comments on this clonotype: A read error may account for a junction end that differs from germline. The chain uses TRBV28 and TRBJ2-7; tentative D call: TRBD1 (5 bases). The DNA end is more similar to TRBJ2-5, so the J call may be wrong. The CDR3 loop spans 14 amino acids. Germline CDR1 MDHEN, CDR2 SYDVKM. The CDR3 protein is CTSSDTTEQETQYF. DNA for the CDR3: TGTACCAGCAGCGATACGACAGAACAAGAGACCCAGTACTTC.

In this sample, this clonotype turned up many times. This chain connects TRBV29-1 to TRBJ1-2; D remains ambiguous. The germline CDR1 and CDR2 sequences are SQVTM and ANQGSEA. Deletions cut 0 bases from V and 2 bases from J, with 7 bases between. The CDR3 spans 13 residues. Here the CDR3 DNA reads TGCAGCGTTGAAGATGTAGGGAACTATGGCTACACCTTC. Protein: CSVEDVGNYGYTF.

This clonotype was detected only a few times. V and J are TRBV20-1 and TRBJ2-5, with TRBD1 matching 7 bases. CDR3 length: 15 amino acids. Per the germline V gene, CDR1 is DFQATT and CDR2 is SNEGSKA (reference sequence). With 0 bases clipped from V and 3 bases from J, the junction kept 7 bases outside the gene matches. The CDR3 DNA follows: TGCAGTGCTAGAGATCCCCTGGACAGGAAAGAGACCCAGTACTTC. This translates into CSARDPLDRKETQYF.

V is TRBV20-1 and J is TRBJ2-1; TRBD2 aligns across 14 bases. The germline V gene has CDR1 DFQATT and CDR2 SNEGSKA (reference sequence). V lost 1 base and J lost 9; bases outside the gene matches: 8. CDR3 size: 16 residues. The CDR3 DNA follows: TGCAGTGCTAGAGCTCTGACTAGCGGGAGGGTCGGTGAGCAGTTCTTC. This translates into CSARALTSGRVGEQFF.

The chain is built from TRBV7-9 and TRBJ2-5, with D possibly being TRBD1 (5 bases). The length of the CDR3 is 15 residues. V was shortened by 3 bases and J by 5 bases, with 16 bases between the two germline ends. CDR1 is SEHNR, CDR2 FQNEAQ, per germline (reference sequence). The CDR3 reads CASSFGTGHVETQYF. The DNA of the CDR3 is TGTGCCAGCAGCTTCGGTACCGGACATGTGGAGACCCAGTACTTC. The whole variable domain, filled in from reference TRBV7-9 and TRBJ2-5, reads DTGVSQNPRHKITKRGQNVTFRCDPISEHNRLYWYRQTLGQGPEFLTYFQNEAQLEKSRLLSDRFSAERPKGSFSTLEIQRTEQGDSAMYLCASSFGTGHVETQYFGPGTRLLVL.

The CDR3 coding sequence is TGTGCCACCAGTGACTCCGGGACAGGGAACACTGAAGCTTTCTTT. Translated: CATSDSGTGNTEAFF. The chain joins TRBV24-1 to TRBJ1-1, with 8 bases aligning to TRBD1. Germline CDR1 is KGHDR and CDR2 is SFDVKD. The length of the CDR3 is 15 residues. V was clipped by 4 bases and J by 1 base; unmatched bases: 4.

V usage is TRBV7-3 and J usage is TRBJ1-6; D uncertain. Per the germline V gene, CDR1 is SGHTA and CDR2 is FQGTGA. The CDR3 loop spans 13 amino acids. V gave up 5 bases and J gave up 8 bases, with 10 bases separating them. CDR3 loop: CASSTSIDSPLHF. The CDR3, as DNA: TGTGCCAGCAGCACGTCCATAGATTCACCCCTCCACTTT.

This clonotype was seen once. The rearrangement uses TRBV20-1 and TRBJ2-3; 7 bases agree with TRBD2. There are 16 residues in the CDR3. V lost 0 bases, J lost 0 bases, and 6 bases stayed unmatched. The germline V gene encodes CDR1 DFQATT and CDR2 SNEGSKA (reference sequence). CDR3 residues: CSARDPATSSTDTQYF. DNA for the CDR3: TGCAGTGCTAGAGATCCGGCGACTAGCAGCACAGATACGCAGTATTTT.

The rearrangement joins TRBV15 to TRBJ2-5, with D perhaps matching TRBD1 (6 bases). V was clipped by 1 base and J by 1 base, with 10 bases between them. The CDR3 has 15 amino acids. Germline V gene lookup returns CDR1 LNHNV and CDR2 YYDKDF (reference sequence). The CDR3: CATSRVGDTQETQYF. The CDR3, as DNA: TGTGCCACCAGCAGAGTTGGGGACACCCAAGAGACCCAGTACTTC.

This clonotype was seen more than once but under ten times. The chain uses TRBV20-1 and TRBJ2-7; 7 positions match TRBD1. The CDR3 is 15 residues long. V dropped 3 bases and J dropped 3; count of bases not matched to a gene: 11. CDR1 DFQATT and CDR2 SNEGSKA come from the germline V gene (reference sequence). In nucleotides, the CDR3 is TGCAGTGCTAGGCCCCCGACAGGGAGACACTACGAGCAGTACTTC. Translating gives CSARPPTGRHYEQYF.

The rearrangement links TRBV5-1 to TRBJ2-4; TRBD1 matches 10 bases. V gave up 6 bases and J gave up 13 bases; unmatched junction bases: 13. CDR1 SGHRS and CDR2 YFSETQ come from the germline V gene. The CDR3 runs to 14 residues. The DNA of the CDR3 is TGCGCCAGCACCGGGACAGGGGAGCCTAATGAGCAGTACTTC. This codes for CASTGTGEPNEQYF.

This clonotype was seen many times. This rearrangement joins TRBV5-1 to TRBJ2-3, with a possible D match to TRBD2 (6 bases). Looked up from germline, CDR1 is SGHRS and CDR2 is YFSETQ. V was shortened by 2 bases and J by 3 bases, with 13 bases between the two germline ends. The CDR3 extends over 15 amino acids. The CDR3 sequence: CASSFSGSPTDTQYF. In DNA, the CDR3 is TGCGCCAGCAGCTTCTCCGGGAGTCCGACAGATACGCAGTATTTT.